This is a list of T cell receptor beta chains from one sample in a study of T cell responses to AZD1222 COVID-19 vaccine. Data came from immunoSEQ multiplex PCR; TCRdb stores just in-frame clones and leaves some out. The sample includes about 120,000 clones, about 90% of them seen just once. Sequencing was performed on peripheral blood, taken 28 days after the second AZD1222 dose. These receptors were collected from an adult who received the AZD1222 COVID-19 vaccine. CDR3s include the opening cysteine and the closing phenylalanine or tryptophan. Each record gives: clone size, D gene, V gene, J gene, CDR3 DNA, CDR3 protein. The D gene is left open where the match is weak. Size values are once, few and many counts, or a class for expanded clones, and some rows have none.

>once|NA|TRBV15|TRBJ2-3
TGTGCCACCAGCAGAGTTGGGGATACGCAGTATTTT
CATSRVGDTQYF
>NA|NA|TRBV6-5|TRBJ1-6
TGTGCCAGCAGCCAGGACAGATATAATTCACCCCTCCACTTT
CASSQDRYNSPLHF
>NA|NA|TRBV4-1|TRBJ1-3
TGCGCCAGCAGCCCACAACTCATTTCAAGCTCTGGAAACACCATATATTTT
CASSPQLISSSGNTIYF
>NA|TRBD2|TRBV9|TRBJ2-1
TGTGCCAGCAGCGTAATGGGTAGCGGGGGAAATGAGCAGTTCTTC
CASSVMGSGGNEQFF
>NA|NA|TRBV7-9|TRBJ2-3
TGTGCCAGCGCCCAGGCCGGGACAGATACGCAGTATTTT
CASAQAGTDTQYF
>NA|NA|TRBV7-9|TRBJ1-1
TGTGCCAGCAACCCGGGAGCCGAGTATGAAGCTTTCTTT
CASNPGAEYEAFF
>NA|NA|TRBV6-5|TRBJ1-6
TGTGCCAGCAGTCCAGCGACAGACTCACCCCTCCACTTT
CASSPATDSPLHF
>NA|NA|TRBV5-4|TRBJ1-2
TGTGCCAGCAGCTTAGACTATGGCTACACCTTC
CASSLDYGYTF
>NA|NA|TRBV5-1|TRBJ2-1
TGCGCCAGCAGCTTATCCCAAGATGAGCAGTTCTTC
CASSLSQDEQFF
>NA|NA|TRBV25-1|TRBJ2-7
TGTGCCAGCAGATCGGGCTACGAGCAGTACTTC
CASRSGYEQYF
>once|NA|TRBV29-1|TRBJ1-1
TGCAGCGCAGGGGCGAGTTGGGTCACTGAAGCTTTCTTT
CSAGASWVTEAFF
>NA|NA|TRBV28|TRBJ1-4
TGTGCCAGCAGTGCCCAAAGACGCCATGAAAAACTGTTTTTT
CASSAQRRHEKLFF
>NA|NA|TRBV6-6|TRBJ2-3
TGTGCCAGCAGTTACCAAAAAAACAGAGCAGATACGCAGTATTTT
CASSYQKNRADTQYF
>NA|NA|TRBV18|TRBJ1-6
TGTGCCAGCTCCCCGGATGCCAGGGGTTCACCCCTCCACTTT
CASSPDARGSPLHF
>NA|NA|TRBV5-1|TRBJ2-5
TGCGCCAGCAGCTTGGAATCGGGGCAGCAAGAGACCCAGTACTTC
CASSLESGQQETQYF
>NA|TRBD1|TRBV11-2|TRBJ2-2
TGTGCCAGCAGCCCGCGACAGGGGTTGAACACCGGGGAGCTGTTTTTT
CASSPRQGLNTGELFF
>NA|TRBD1|TRBV4-1|TRBJ2-1
TGCGCCAGCAGCCAAGATCGGGGACAGGGGTTGTTGGAGCAGTTCTTC
CASSQDRGQGLLEQFF
>NA|TRBD1|TRBV6-5|TRBJ2-1
TGTGCCAGCAGTAACAGGGACAGCATCAATGAGCAGTTCTTC
CASSNRDSINEQFF
>NA|NA|TRBV11-1|TRBJ1-1
TGTGCCAGCAGCTTAGCAGGGGGTCGTACTGAAGCTTTCTTT
CASSLAGGRTEAFF
>NA|NA|TRBV28|TRBJ2-2
TGTGCCAGCAGTTTTTCGATCCCCGGGGAGCTGTTTTTT
CASSFSIPGELFF
>NA|NA|TRBV4-2|TRBJ1-2
TGTGCCAGCAGCCAAGATACGTGGGGCTATGGCTACACCTTC
CASSQDTWGYGYTF
>few|NA|TRBV28|TRBJ1-2
TGTGCCAGCAGTTCCCCCCAGATGCTTGGACGCTATGGCTACACCTTC
CASSSPQMLGRYGYTF
>NA|TRBD1|TRBV19|TRBJ1-4
TGTGCCAGTAGCTCAACCACCGGGACAGGACTTGAAAAACTGTTTTTT
CASSSTTGTGLEKLFF
>NA|NA|TRBV7-2|TRBJ2-3
TGTGCCAGCAGCTCGGACATCACAGATACGCAGTATTTT
CASSSDITDTQYF
>once|NA|TRBV5-6|TRBJ1-6
TGTGCCAGCAGCCCCCCGGAGACAAGGGTGTCACCCCTCCACTTT
CASSPPETRVSPLHF
>few|TRBD1|TRBV18|TRBJ1-2
TGTGCCAGCTCACCACCGTCAGGACAGGATGGCTACACCTTC
CASSPPSGQDGYTF
>NA|TRBD1|TRBV7-8|TRBJ2-7
TGTGCCAGCAGCGAAGACAGGGGTCCCTACGAGCAGTACTTC
CASSEDRGPYEQYF
>NA|TRBD1|TRBV5-1|TRBJ1-2
TGCGCCAGCAGCTTGGTTGGACAGGGGGGAGATAACTATGGCTACACCTTC
CASSLVGQGGDNYGYTF
>NA|NA|TRBV19|TRBJ1-1
TGTGCCAGTAGTGGGGAAGTTTACATGAACACTGAAGCTTTCTTT
CASSGEVYMNTEAFF
>NA|NA|TRBV18|TRBJ1-4
TGTGCCAGCTCACCCAGGACAACTAATGAAAAACTGTTTTTT
CASSPRTTNEKLFF
>NA|TRBD1|TRBV19|TRBJ2-7
TGTGCCAGTAGTACCTACAGGGGGCGCTTGAACGAGCAGTACTTC
CASSTYRGRLNEQYF
>NA|TRBD1|TRBV11-2|TRBJ2-7
TGTGCCAGCAGCTTAACGCTGGGGACAGGGGTCTACGAGCAGTACTTC
CASSLTLGTGVYEQYF
>NA|NA|TRBV5-4|TRBJ1-6
TGTGCCAGCAGCTTGGGTGGGAGTAAGAATTCACCCCTCCACTTT
CASSLGGSKNSPLHF
>NA|NA|TRBV20-1|TRBJ2-1
TGCAGTGCTAGTGAGGGGTCATGGAATGAGCAGTTCTTC
CSASEGSWNEQFF
>NA|TRBD2|TRBV18|TRBJ2-1
TGTGCCAGCTCACCCGGGCGGGGGGCCAGCCACAATGAGCAGTTCTTC
CASSPGRGASHNEQFF
>NA|TRBD1|TRBV2|TRBJ1-5
TGTGCCAGCAGGTTAGACAGGGACGGTCAGCCCCAGCATTTT
CASRLDRDGQPQHF
>NA|NA|TRBV18|TRBJ1-1
TGTGCCAGCTCACTACAACCCGATAACACTGAAGCTTTCTTT
CASSLQPDNTEAFF
>NA|NA|TRBV13|TRBJ1-2
TGTGCCAGCAGCTTAAATGGGGACTCTAACTATGGCTACACCTTC
CASSLNGDSNYGYTF
>NA|NA|TRBV19|TRBJ1-4
TGTGCCAGTAGTCGCGCATTGATAGGGACTAATGAAAAACTGTTTTTT
CASSRALIGTNEKLFF
>once|NA|TRBV24-1|TRBJ2-7
TGTGCCACCGGAGGGGAGACGTACGAGCAGTACTTC
CATGGETYEQYF
>NA|NA|TRBV7-9|TRBJ2-3
TGTGCCAGCAGCCTGGGGCTAGCCACAGATACGCAGTATTTT
CASSLGLATDTQYF
>NA|TRBD1|TRBV23-1|TRBJ1-4
TGCGCCAGCAGTCTGACAGGGAGGAATGAAAAACTGTTTTTT
CASSLTGRNEKLFF
>few|NA|TRBV19|TRBJ1-5
TGTGCCAGTAGTATCGAGGGATATCAGCCCCAGCATTTT
CASSIEGYQPQHF
>NA|NA|TRBV21-1|TRBJ1-1
TGTGCCAGCAGCAAAGTACAGGGATCCACTGAAGCTTTCTTT
CASSKVQGSTEAFF
>NA|NA|TRBV5-4|TRBJ2-1
TGTGCCAGCAGCTTGGCGGACGGGAGCTACAATGAGCAGTTCTTC
CASSLADGSYNEQFF
>once|NA|TRBV4-1|TRBJ1-2
TGCGCCAGCAGCCAAGACCCTTCTTCAGTGGATGGCTACACCTTC
CASSQDPSSVDGYTF
>NA|NA|TRBV2|TRBJ2-7
TGTGCCAGCAGGATAGACGGTTTGGGAGAGCAGTACTTC
CASRIDGLGEQYF
>NA|TRBD2|TRBV11-3|TRBJ2-1
TGTGCCAGCAGCTTAGAGGGGACTATACCCTACAATGAGCAGTTCTTC
CASSLEGTIPYNEQFF
>NA|NA|TRBV4-1|TRBJ2-2
TGCGCCAGCAGCCGACAATCCCGGGCCGGGGAGCTGTTTTTT
CASSRQSRAGELFF
>NA|NA|TRBV2|TRBJ2-2
TGTGCCAGCAGTGTACAGGGCGACACCGGGGAGCTGTTTTTT
CASSVQGDTGELFF
>NA|NA|TRBV27|TRBJ1-2
TGTGCCAGCAGTCCCTCAGGGGAGGCGAGTTGGGGCTATGGCTACACCTTC
CASSPSGEASWGYGYTF